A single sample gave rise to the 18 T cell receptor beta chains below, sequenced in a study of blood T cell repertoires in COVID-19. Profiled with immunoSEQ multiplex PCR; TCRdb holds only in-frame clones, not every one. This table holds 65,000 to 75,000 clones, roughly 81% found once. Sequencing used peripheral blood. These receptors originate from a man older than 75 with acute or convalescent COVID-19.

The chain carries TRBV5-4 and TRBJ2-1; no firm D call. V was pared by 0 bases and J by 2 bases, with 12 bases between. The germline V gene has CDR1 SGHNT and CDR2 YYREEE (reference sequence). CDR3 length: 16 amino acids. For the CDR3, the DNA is TGTGCCAGCAGCTTGGGGCGGCCGTCACCCTACAATGAGCAGTTCTTC. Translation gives CASSLGRPSPYNEQFF.

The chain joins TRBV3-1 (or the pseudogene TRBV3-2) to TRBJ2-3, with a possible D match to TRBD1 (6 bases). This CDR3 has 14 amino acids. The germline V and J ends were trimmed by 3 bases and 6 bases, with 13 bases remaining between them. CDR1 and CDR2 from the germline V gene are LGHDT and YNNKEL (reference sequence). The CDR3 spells CASSQDVGADTQYF. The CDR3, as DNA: TGTGCCAGCAGCCAGGATGTGGGGGCCGATACGCAGTATTTT.

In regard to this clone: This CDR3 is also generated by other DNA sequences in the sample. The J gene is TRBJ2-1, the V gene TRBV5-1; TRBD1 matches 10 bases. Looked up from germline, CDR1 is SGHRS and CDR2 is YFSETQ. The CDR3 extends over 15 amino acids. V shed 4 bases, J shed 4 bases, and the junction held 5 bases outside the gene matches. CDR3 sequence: CASSPGQGTYNEQFF. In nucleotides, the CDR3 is TGCGCCAGCAGCCCGGGACAGGGGACGTACAATGAGCAGTTCTTC. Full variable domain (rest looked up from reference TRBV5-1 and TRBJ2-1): KAGVTQTPRYLIKTRGQQVTLSCSPISGHRSVSWYQQTPGQGLQFLFEYFSETQRNKGNFPGRFSGRQFSNSRSEMNVSTLELGDSALYLCASSPGQGTYNEQFFGPGTRLTVL.

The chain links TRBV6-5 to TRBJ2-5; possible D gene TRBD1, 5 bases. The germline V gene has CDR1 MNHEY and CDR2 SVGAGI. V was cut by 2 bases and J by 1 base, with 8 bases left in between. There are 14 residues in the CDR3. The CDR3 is CASSYTTAQETQYF. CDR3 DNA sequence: TGTGCCAGCAGTTACACGACAGCCCAAGAGACCCAGTACTTC.

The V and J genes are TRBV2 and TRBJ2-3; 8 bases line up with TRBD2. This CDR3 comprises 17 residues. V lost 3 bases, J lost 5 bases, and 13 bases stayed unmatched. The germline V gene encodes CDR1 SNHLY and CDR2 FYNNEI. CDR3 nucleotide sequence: TGTGCCAGCAGTGATACTAGTGGCGGGAGGACCGGAGATACGCAGTATTTT. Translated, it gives CASSDTSGGRTGDTQYF.

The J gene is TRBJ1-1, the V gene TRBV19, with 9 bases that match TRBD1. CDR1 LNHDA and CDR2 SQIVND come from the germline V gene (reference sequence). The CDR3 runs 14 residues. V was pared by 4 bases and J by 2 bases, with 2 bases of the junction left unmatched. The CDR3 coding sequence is TGTGCCAGTAGTAAGGGACAGGGAAACACTGAAGCTTTCTTT. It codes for CASSKGQGNTEAFF.

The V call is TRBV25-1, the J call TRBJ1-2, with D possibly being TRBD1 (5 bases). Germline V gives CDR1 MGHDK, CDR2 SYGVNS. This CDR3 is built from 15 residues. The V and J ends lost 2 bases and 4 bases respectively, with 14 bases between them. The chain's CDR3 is CASSELGRGGYGYTF. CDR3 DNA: TGTGCCAGCAGTGAACTGGGCCGGGGGGGCTATGGCTACACCTTC.

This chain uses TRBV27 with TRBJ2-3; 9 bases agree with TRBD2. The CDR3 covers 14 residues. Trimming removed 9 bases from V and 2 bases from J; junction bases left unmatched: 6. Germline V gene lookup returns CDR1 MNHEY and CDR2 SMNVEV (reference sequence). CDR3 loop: CASAQRGVTDTQYF. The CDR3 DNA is TGTGCCAGTGCCCAGCGGGGGGTCACAGATACGCAGTATTTT.

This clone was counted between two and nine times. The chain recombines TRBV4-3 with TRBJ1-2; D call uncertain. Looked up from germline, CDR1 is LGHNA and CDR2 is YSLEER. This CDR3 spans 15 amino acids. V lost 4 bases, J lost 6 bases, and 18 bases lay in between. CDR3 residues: CASSLTMGGDNGYTF. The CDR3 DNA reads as TGCGCCAGCAGCCTGACTATGGGCGGGGATAATGGCTACACCTTC.

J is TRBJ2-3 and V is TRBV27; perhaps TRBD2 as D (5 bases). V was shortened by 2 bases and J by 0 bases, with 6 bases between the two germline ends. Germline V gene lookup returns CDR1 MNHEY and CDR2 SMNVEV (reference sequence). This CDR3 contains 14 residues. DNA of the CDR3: TGTGCCAGCAGTTTAAGCGGTAGCACAGATACGCAGTATTTT. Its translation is CASSLSGSTDTQYF.

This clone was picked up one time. CDR3 amino acids: CASSSGGSGRRGEQYF. For the CDR3, the DNA is TGTGCCAGCAGTTCCGGGGGCAGCGGGAGAAGGGGCGAGCAGTACTTC. V gene TRBV27 combines with J gene TRBJ2-7; 8 nucleotides agree with TRBD2. This CDR3 contains 16 residues. Germline V CDR1 and CDR2: MNHEY, SMNVEV (reference sequence). Trimming removed 4 bases from V and 6 bases from J; junction bases left unmatched: 14.

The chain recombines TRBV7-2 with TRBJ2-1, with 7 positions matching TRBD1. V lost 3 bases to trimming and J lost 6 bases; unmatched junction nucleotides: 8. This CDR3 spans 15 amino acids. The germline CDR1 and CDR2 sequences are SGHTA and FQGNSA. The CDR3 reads CASSFSPTGINEQFF. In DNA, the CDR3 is TGTGCCAGCAGCTTTAGCCCGACAGGGATCAATGAGCAGTTCTTC.

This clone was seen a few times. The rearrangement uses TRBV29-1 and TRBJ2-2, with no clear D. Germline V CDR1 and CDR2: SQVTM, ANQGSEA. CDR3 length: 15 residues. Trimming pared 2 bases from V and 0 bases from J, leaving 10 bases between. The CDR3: CSVELPRTNTGELFF. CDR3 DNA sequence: TGCAGCGTTGAACTTCCCAGGACGAACACCGGGGAGCTGTTTTTT.

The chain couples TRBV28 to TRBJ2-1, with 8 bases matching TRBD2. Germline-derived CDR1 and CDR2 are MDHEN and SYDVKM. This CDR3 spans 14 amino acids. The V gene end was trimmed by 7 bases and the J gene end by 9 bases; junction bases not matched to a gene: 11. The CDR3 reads CASTPQRELSEQFF. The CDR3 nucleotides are TGTGCCAGCACCCCGCAGCGGGAGTTAAGTGAGCAGTTCTTC.

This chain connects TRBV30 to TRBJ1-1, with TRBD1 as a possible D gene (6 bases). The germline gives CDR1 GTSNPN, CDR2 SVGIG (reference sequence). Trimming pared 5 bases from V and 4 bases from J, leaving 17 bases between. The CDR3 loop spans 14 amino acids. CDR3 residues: CAWRRGGAPTEAFF. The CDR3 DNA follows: TGTGCCTGGCGGCGGGGGGGGGCCCCCACTGAAGCTTTCTTT.

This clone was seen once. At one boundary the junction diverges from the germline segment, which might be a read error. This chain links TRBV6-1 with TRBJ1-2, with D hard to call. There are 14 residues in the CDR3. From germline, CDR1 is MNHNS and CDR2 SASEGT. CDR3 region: CASREDLTNYGYTF. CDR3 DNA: TGTGCCAGCAGAGAAGACTTGACTAACTATGGCTACACCTTC.

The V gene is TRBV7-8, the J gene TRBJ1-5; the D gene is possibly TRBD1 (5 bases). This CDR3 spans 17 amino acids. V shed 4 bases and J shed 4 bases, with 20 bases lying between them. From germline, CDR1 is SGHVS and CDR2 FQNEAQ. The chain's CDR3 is CASSSLGRPRTNQPQHF. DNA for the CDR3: TGTGCCAGCAGCTCCTTGGGGCGGCCCAGGACAAATCAGCCCCAGCATTTT.

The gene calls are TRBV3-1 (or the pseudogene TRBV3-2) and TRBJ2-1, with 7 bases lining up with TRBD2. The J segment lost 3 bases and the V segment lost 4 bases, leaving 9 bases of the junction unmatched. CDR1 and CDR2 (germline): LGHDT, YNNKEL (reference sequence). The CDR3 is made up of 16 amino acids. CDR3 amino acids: CASSPTNPGGYNEQFF. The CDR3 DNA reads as TGTGCCAGCAGCCCAACGAATCCGGGAGGCTACAATGAGCAGTTCTTC.